The 3 T cell receptor beta chains reported below all come from one sample, sequenced in a study of blood T cell repertoires in COVID-19. The assay was immunoSEQ multiplex PCR, and TCRdb's table has in-frame clones only and misses some. The sample gives about 200,000 clones, less than 90% of which show up once; approximately 0.7% is in the top ten. The sequencing sample was made of peripheral blood. The source is a man aged 40-49 years with acute or convalescent COVID-19.

This clone was seen just once. This chain joins TRBV28 and TRBJ1-2; TRBD1 matches at 10 bases. The length of the CDR3 is 15 residues. Germline trimming cut 6 bases from V and 6 bases from J; bases unmatched to any gene: 10. Germline CDR1 and CDR2: MDHEN and SYDVKM. CDR3 bases: TGTGCCAGCAGGCTCCCGGGACAGGGGTTTGATGGCTACACCTTC. It codes for CASRLPGQGFDGYTF.

This clone was found once. V usage is TRBV5-1 and J usage is TRBJ2-5; TRBD1 agrees at 8 bases. The length of the CDR3 is 15 residues. V lost 2 bases to trimming and J lost 5 bases; unmatched junction nucleotides: 8. Looked up from germline, CDR1 is SGHRS and CDR2 is YFSETQ. CDR3 sequence: CASSFGQGAEETQYF. The CDR3 region has the DNA TGCGCCAGCAGCTTCGGGCAGGGGGCGGAGGAGACCCAGTACTTC. Based on the CDR3 plus reference TRBV5-1 and TRBJ2-5, the full variable domain is KAGVTQTPRYLIKTRGQQVTLSCSPISGHRSVSWYQQTPGQGLQFLFEYFSETQRNKGNFPGRFSGRQFSNSRSEMNVSTLELGDSALYLCASSFGQGAEETQYFGPGTRLLVL.

This rearrangement joins TRBV7-2 to TRBJ2-5; D unresolved. Germline CDR1 SGHTA, CDR2 FQGNSA. CDR3 length: 12 amino acids. Trimming stripped 5 bases from V and 1 base from J, with 5 bases between. The CDR3 is CASSPPQETQYF. CDR3 bases: TGTGCCAGCAGCCCTCCCCAAGAGACCCAGTACTTC.